The 16 T cell receptor beta chains below were found in one sample sequenced in a study of blood T cells in healthy people across ages. A second roughly 7 to 11 cycle PCR used barcoded and J-beta primers. TCRdb processed the 5' RACE reads anew with MiXCR; each CDR3 protein has one entry. Among fewer than 2,000,000 distinct CDR3 sequences, about 31% were seen once, and the ten largest hold approximately 10%. Sequencing used blood. The receptor source for this set is a woman in her thirties in good health.

The J gene is TRBJ2-7, the V gene TRBV6-5, with D tentatively TRBD1 (5 bases). The V gene's germline CDR1 is MNHEY and CDR2 SVGAGI. CDR3 size: 16 residues. The V and J ends lost 4 bases and 0 bases respectively, with 16 bases between them. The CDR3 DNA reads as TGTGCCAGCAGTTGCTCGATGGCAGACAGCTCCTACGAGCAGTACTTC. This encodes CASSCSMADSSYEQYF.

This clonotype was seen a handful of times. The CDR3 sequence is CASSESGAGLHEQYF. The DNA for the CDR3 is TGCGCCAGCAGTGAGTCTGGCGCGGGGCTCCACGAGCAGTACTTC. V gene TRBV10-1 combines with J gene TRBJ2-7, with a tentative D call TRBD2 (6 bases). The germline V gene has CDR1 WNHNN and CDR2 SYGVQD (reference sequence). Trimming pared 0 bases from V and 5 bases from J, leaving 14 bases between. The CDR3 runs to 15 residues.

The gene calls are TRBV18 and TRBJ1-1; tentatively, D is TRBD1 (5 bases). The CDR3 length is 12 residues. The germline V gene has CDR1 KGHSH and CDR2 LQKENI. V gave up 4 bases and J gave up 11 bases, with 14 bases separating them. DNA of the CDR3: TGTGCCAGCTCACAAAGACAGAGTTTGGCTTTCTTT. The encoded protein is CASSQRQSLAFF.

J is TRBJ2-1 and V is TRBV7-9, with 9 nucleotides matching TRBD2. The CDR3 runs 17 residues. With 1 base clipped from V and 6 bases from J, the junction kept 10 bases outside the gene matches. In germline, CDR1 is SEHNR, CDR2 FQNEAQ (reference sequence). As DNA, the CDR3 is TGTGCCAGCAGCTTAGGGGTTAGCGGGGGCCGGTCCAATGAGCAGTTCTTC. Amino acid sequence: CASSLGVSGGRSNEQFF.

The V call is TRBV5-1, the J call TRBJ2-3; 8 positions match TRBD2. The CDR3 is made up of 17 amino acids. V lost 3 bases, J lost 3 bases, and 12 bases stayed unmatched. Germline CDR1 SGHRS, CDR2 YFSETQ. In DNA form, the CDR3 reads TGCGCCAGCAGCTCCAGAGGAGGTAGCGGGATAACAGATACGCAGTATTTT. This codes for CASSSRGGSGITDTQYF.

The chain links TRBV5-1 to TRBJ1-4, with D tentatively TRBD1 (5 bases). Trimming stripped 0 bases from V and 3 bases from J, with 15 bases between. There are 17 residues in the CDR3. The germline gives CDR1 SGHRS, CDR2 YFSETQ. The CDR3 loop is CASSLGDGLLSNEKLFF. DNA of the CDR3: TGCGCCAGCAGCTTGGGGGACGGCCTATTATCTAATGAAAAACTGTTTTTT.

This chain links TRBV20-1 with TRBJ1-1; the D is unclear. CDR1 DFQATT and CDR2 SNEGSKA come from the germline V gene (reference sequence). The CDR3 length is 13 residues. Trimming removed 6 bases at V and 5 bases at J, with 16 bases between. The CDR3 here is CSASGVHVTEAFF. The CDR3 coding sequence is TGCAGTGCGAGTGGGGTCCACGTTACTGAAGCTTTCTTT.

This clonotype was counted a few times. The J gene is TRBJ2-7, the V gene TRBV7-9, with a weak D call TRBD1 (5 bases). Per the germline V gene, CDR1 is SEHNR and CDR2 is FQNEAQ (reference sequence). V was clipped by 5 bases and J by 7 bases, with 18 bases between them. This CDR3 region has 14 residues. The CDR3 DNA sequence: TGTGCCAGCAGCCCATCGAAGGGGCTGGAGGAGCAGTACTTC. This sequence encodes CASSPSKGLEEQYF.

This clonotype was observed at least ten times. The rearrangement uses TRBV4-1 and TRBJ2-1; D gene ambiguous. Germline CDR1 reads MGHRA; CDR2 reads YSYEKL. V lost 1 base, J lost 0 bases, and 13 bases lay in between. The CDR3 consists of 17 residues. The CDR3 sequence is CASSQAATRSSYNEQFF. The CDR3 DNA sequence: TGCGCCAGCAGCCAAGCGGCCACCAGAAGCTCCTACAATGAGCAGTTCTTC.

This clonotype was counted a few times. The chain couples TRBV4-1 to TRBJ2-1; TRBD2 matches at 8 bases. Germline CDR1 MGHRA, CDR2 YSYEKL. The J segment lost 1 base and the V segment lost 5 bases, leaving 7 bases of the junction unmatched. The CDR3 length is 16 residues. Here the CDR3 reads CASSYLAGASYNEQFF. CDR3 sequence (DNA): TGCGCCAGCAGCTACCTAGCGGGCGCGTCCTACAATGAGCAGTTCTTC.

This clonotype appeared a few times. The genes are TRBV5-1 and TRBJ1-2; unclear D gene. CDR3 size: 13 residues. Between the trimmed V and J ends, which lost 5 bases and 4 bases, there was a span of 12 bases. From germline, CDR1 is SGHRS and CDR2 YFSETQ. CDR3 coding DNA: TGCGCCAGCAGGACGGACGAACTCTATGGCTACACCTTC. Its translation: CASRTDELYGYTF.

This clonotype was observed a few times. The V gene is TRBV20-1, the J gene TRBJ1-6; D uncertain. Germline V gives CDR1 DFQATT, CDR2 SNEGSKA (reference sequence). This CDR3 spans 13 amino acids. V gave up 3 bases and J gave up 8 bases, with 11 bases separating them. Here the CDR3 reads CSASASAYSPLHF. In DNA form, the CDR3 reads TGCAGTGCTAGTGCGTCGGCTTATTCACCCCTCCACTTT.

This clonotype was seen more than once but under ten times. The chain recombines TRBV20-1 with TRBJ1-2, with 12 bases aligning to TRBD1. The V and J ends lost 4 bases and 2 bases, in that order; junction bases with no gene match: 2. CDR1 is DFQATT, CDR2 SNEGSKA, per germline (reference sequence). This CDR3 is 14 amino acids long. The CDR3 sequence is CSATGTGGNYGYTF. Here the CDR3 DNA reads TGCAGTGCTACCGGGACAGGGGGCAACTATGGCTACACCTTC.

J is TRBJ2-7 and V is TRBV3-1; 12 nucleotides line up with TRBD2. J lost 5 bases, V lost 4 bases, and 9 bases had no gene match. Germline-derived CDR1 and CDR2 are LGHDT and YNNKEL (reference sequence). The CDR3 contains 16 residues. CDR3: CASSRNLLAGGDEQYF. The CDR3 DNA sequence: TGTGCCAGCAGCCGCAACCTTCTAGCGGGAGGGGACGAGCAGTACTTC.

This clonotype was seen only a few times. This chain links TRBV11-2 with TRBJ2-7; TRBD1 matches 7 bases. The length of the CDR3 is 17 residues. The germline gives CDR1 SGHAT, CDR2 FQNNGV. J gave up 0 bases and V 3 bases, and 11 bases lay outside the gene matches. The CDR3 DNA sequence: TGTGCCAGCAGCTTCCCCCGCGCAGGGGGATTCTCCTACGAGCAGTACTTC. Amino acid sequence: CASSFPRAGGFSYEQYF.

This clonotype was seen repeatedly, ten times or more. The chain joins TRBV20-1 to TRBJ2-1, with a tentative D call TRBD2 (5 bases). The CDR3 loop spans 13 amino acids. V shed 3 bases and J shed 3 bases, with 9 bases lying between them. Germline V gene lookup returns CDR1 DFQATT and CDR2 SNEGSKA (reference sequence). Written as DNA, the CDR3 is TGCAGTGCTAGGGACTCCTTCTACAATGAGCAGTTCTTC. This encodes CSARDSFYNEQFF.